The 8 T cell receptor beta chains in this list originate from one sample, sequenced in a study of Graves' ophthalmopathy and Graves' hyperthyroidism. TCR beta CDR3 amplification used RNA transcripts. After a first-round RT-PCR with HTBI primers, a second-round multiplex PCR was run. MiXCR, applied by TCRdb to the multiplex PCR reads, yields one record per CDR3 protein. The table lists roughly 380,000 distinct CDR3 sequences, approximately 15% of them singletons. Sequences were obtained from peripheral blood. These TCRs come from a woman aged 18-29 years with stable Graves' hyperthyroidism.

This chain connects TRBV5-4 to TRBJ2-2; TRBD2 is a possible D gene (7 bases). Germline V gives CDR1 SGHNT, CDR2 YYREEE (reference sequence). CDR3 length: 14 amino acids. V shed 9 bases and J shed 4 bases, with 16 bases lying between them. This CDR3 reads CATLRGGATGELFF. The CDR3 DNA sequence: TGTGCCACCCTGAGGGGGGGGGCCACCGGGGAGCTGTTTTTT. Full variable domain (rest looked up from reference TRBV5-4 and TRBJ2-2): ETGVTQSPTHLIKTRGQQVTLRCSSQSGHNTVSWYQQALGQGPQFIFQYYREEENGRGNFPPRFSGLQFPNYSSELNVNALELDDSALYLCATLRGGATGELFFGEGSRLTVL.

A few counts support this clonotype. The J gene is TRBJ1-2, the V gene TRBV4-1; 9 bases are a match to TRBD1. In germline, CDR1 is MGHRA, CDR2 YSYEKL. CDR3 size: 17 residues. V gave up 1 base and J gave up 5 bases; unmatched junction bases: 11. CDR3 nucleotides: TGCGCCAGCAGCCAAGCCCCGGGACAGGGCGGTTGGTATGGCTACACCTTC. Translation gives CASSQAPGQGGWYGYTF.

This clonotype was seen only a few times. This chain joins TRBV27 and TRBJ2-7; TRBD2 aligns across 7 bases. V lost 7 bases and J lost 9; bases outside the gene matches: 15. The CDR3 sequence is 14 residues long. The V gene's germline CDR1 is MNHEY and CDR2 SMNVEV (reference sequence). The CDR3 region is CASTMGGGNGGQYF. For the CDR3, the DNA is TGTGCCAGCACCATGGGGGGGGGAAATGGCGGGCAGTACTTC.

This clonotype was seen only a few times. The chain employs TRBV2 and TRBJ1-1, with D perhaps matching TRBD1 (6 bases). Trimming took 7 bases from V and 4 from J, leaving 13 bases between them. This CDR3 comprises 13 residues. Germline V lookup: CDR1 SNHLY, CDR2 FYNNEI. CDR3 region: CASKHREGTEAFF. In nucleotides, the CDR3 is TGTGCCAGCAAACACAGGGAAGGCACTGAAGCTTTCTTT.

This clonotype was recorded many times. The rearrangement uses TRBV6-1 and TRBJ1-6, with unresolved D. Trimming took off 7 bases at V and 7 bases at J, with 11 bases between the two ends. This CDR3 contains 13 residues. Germline CDR1 MNHNS, CDR2 SASEGT. CDR3 DNA: TGTGCCAGCAAGGAAAGGGCAAATTCACCCCTCCACTTT. It translates to CASKERANSPLHF.

The chain joins TRBV6-1 to TRBJ2-7; TRBD1 might be the D (6 bases). CDR1 and CDR2 from the germline V gene are MNHNS and SASEGT. V lost 6 bases and J 0 bases, leaving 9 bases between the germline ends. The CDR3 length is 13 residues. The CDR3 loop reads CASRTTGSYEQYF. CDR3 DNA sequence: TGTGCCAGCAGAACGACAGGCTCCTACGAGCAGTACTTC.

The table lists this clonotype with a few counts. V usage is TRBV13 and J usage is TRBJ2-7; possibly TRBD1 for D (6 bases). Trimming pared 2 bases from V and 1 base from J, leaving 12 bases between. This CDR3 comprises 15 residues. Germline V gene lookup returns CDR1 PRHDT and CDR2 FYEKMQ (reference sequence). CDR3 DNA sequence: TGTGCCAGCAGCTTAAGCCAACAGGGTTCCTACGAGCAGTACTTC. It specifies CASSLSQQGSYEQYF.

In this sample, this clonotype turned up many times. The chain has TRBV6-5 and TRBJ2-4, with D tentatively TRBD2 (7 bases). CDR1 is MNHEY and CDR2 is SVGAGI in the germline V gene. The CDR3 spans 16 residues. V was trimmed by 1 base and J by 3 bases, leaving 13 bases between them. CDR3 region: CASSYLGAGVKNIQYF. Here the CDR3 DNA reads TGTGCCAGCAGTTACTTGGGGGCGGGAGTCAAAAACATTCAGTACTTC.